A selection of T cell receptor beta chains follows, all from one sample in a study of T cells in Graves' hyperthyroidism and ophthalmopathy. TCRdb reprocessed the multiplex PCR reads via MiXCR and lists one record per CDR3 protein. The data contain fewer than 900,000 distinct CDR3 sequences, roughly 15% of them seen just once; the ten biggest clones take up under 10%. Sequencing used blood. The receptors were sampled from a man between 18 and 29 years old with Graves' hyperthyroidism. CDR3s include the opening cysteine and the closing phenylalanine or tryptophan. Fields, in order: CDR3 DNA, CDR3 protein, CDR3 length, clone size, J gene, D gene, V gene. A D gene is named only where the DNA matches it firmly. The listing skips clone size in some rows; elsewhere it reads once, few, many or a size class.

cdr3_nt: TGTGCCAGCAGCCAAGAACTAGCGGGACGCTACGAGCAGTACTTC; cdr3_aa: CASSQELAGRYEQYF; cdr3_length: 15; clone_size: -; j_call: TRBJ2-7; d_call: TRBD2; v_call: TRBV4-2
cdr3_nt: TGTGCCAGCAGCGTAGGAAGGGACAGGGTCACAGATACGCAGTATTTT; cdr3_aa: CASSVGRDRVTDTQYF; cdr3_length: 16; clone_size: few; j_call: TRBJ2-3; d_call: TRBD1; v_call: TRBV9
cdr3_nt: TGCAGTGCCTGGGGGGTGGGACTAGCCAGTTACAATGAGCAGTTCTTC; cdr3_aa: CSAWGVGLASYNEQFF; cdr3_length: 16; clone_size: few; j_call: TRBJ2-1; d_call: TRBD2; v_call: TRBV20-1
cdr3_nt: TGCAGTGCTACCGACAGGGTCCACACCTTC; cdr3_aa: CSATDRVHTF; cdr3_length: 10; clone_size: -; j_call: TRBJ1-2; d_call: TRBD1; v_call: TRBV20-1
cdr3_nt: TGTGCCAGCAGCTTAGAATTCTGGAACACTGAAGCTTTCTTT; cdr3_aa: CASSLEFWNTEAFF; cdr3_length: 14; clone_size: many; j_call: TRBJ1-1; d_call: -; v_call: TRBV7-9
cdr3_nt: TGTGCCAGCAGCTTAGGCCTCTTCCGGTCAGGTGAGCAGTTCTTC; cdr3_aa: CASSLGLFRSGEQFF; cdr3_length: 15; clone_size: -; j_call: TRBJ2-1; d_call: -; v_call: TRBV13
cdr3_nt: TGTGCCAGCCTAGCGGGAAATGACAATGAGCAGTTCTTC; cdr3_aa: CASLAGNDNEQFF; cdr3_length: 13; clone_size: few; j_call: TRBJ2-1; d_call: TRBD2; v_call: TRBV12-3/TRBV12-4
cdr3_nt: TGCGCCAGCAGTGACCTAGCGGGAAACACAGATACGCAGTATTTT; cdr3_aa: CASSDLAGNTDTQYF; cdr3_length: 15; clone_size: few; j_call: TRBJ2-3; d_call: TRBD2; v_call: TRBV10-1
cdr3_nt: TGCAGTGTACGGACGCTCTCGTGCTCCTACAATGAGCAGTTCTTC; cdr3_aa: CSVRTLSCSYNEQFF; cdr3_length: 15; clone_size: -; j_call: TRBJ2-1; d_call: -; v_call: TRBV20-1
cdr3_nt: TGTGCCAGCAGCCAAGATGCGGACAGGTGGGGAATGAACACCGGGGAGCTGTTTTTT; cdr3_aa: CASSQDADRWGMNTGELFF; cdr3_length: 19; clone_size: -; j_call: TRBJ2-2; d_call: TRBD1; v_call: TRBV3-1
cdr3_nt: TGTGCCAGCTCACCTTGGGACGGATTTAGCGGGGAGCTGTTTTTT; cdr3_aa: CASSPWDGFSGELFF; cdr3_length: 15; clone_size: many; j_call: TRBJ2-2; d_call: -; v_call: TRBV18
cdr3_nt: TGCGCCAGCAGCTTTCTTAGGGGTTCGAACTATGGCTACACCTTC; cdr3_aa: CASSFLRGSNYGYTF; cdr3_length: 15; clone_size: many; j_call: TRBJ1-2; d_call: -; v_call: TRBV5-1